A single sample is the source of the 28 T cell receptor beta chains below, sequenced in a study of tumour-infiltrating T cells in Burkitt lymphoma. The assay was immunoSEQ multiplex PCR, and TCRdb's table has in-frame clones only and misses some. This sample carries some 13,000 clones, 60% to 80% of them seen once, and the ten largest clones take about 7.7%. The sample consisted of tumor tissue. The receptors come from a human donor with diffuse large B-cell lymphoma.

This sequence joins TRBV5-4 and TRBJ1-1; 9 bases are shared with TRBD1. Per the germline V gene, CDR1 is SGHNT and CDR2 is YYREEE (reference sequence). The CDR3 has 15 residues. After removal of 1 base from V and 4 bases from J, the junction contained 5 bases not matched to a gene. For the CDR3, the DNA is TGTGCCAGCAGCTTGAGGGACAGGGTGGGCACTGAAGCTTTCTTT. It encodes CASSLRDRVGTEAFF.

This chain connects TRBV6-5 to TRBJ1-4; D unclear. The V gene lost 2 bases and the J gene lost 4 bases, with 14 bases spanning the gap. The CDR3 loop spans 16 amino acids. The germline gives CDR1 MNHEY, CDR2 SVGAGI. The CDR3 DNA reads as TGTGCCAGCAGTTACGGCTTTGGAGAAAATAATGAAAAACTGTTTTTT. Amino acids: CASSYGFGENNEKLFF.

This clone has a handful of counts. V and J are TRBV19 and TRBJ2-2; 8 bases are shared with TRBD2. CDR1 LNHDA and CDR2 SQIVND come from the germline V gene (reference sequence). The V and J ends lost 6 bases and 2 bases, in that order; junction bases with no gene match: 5. The CDR3 runs 15 residues. The CDR3 spells CASRRREANTGELFF. The CDR3 bases are TGTGCCAGTAGAAGGCGGGAGGCAAACACCGGGGAGCTGTTTTTT.

The V and J genes are TRBV10-3 and TRBJ2-1, with TRBD1 as a possible D gene (6 bases). Looked up from germline, CDR1 is ENHRY and CDR2 is SYGVKD. This CDR3 is built from 15 residues. Trimming stripped 6 bases from V and 3 bases from J, with 15 bases between. CDR3 coding DNA: TGTGCCATCAGGACCCGGGACACTGGCTACAATGAGCAGTTCTTC. It yields the protein CAIRTRDTGYNEQFF.

This sequence joins TRBV27 and TRBJ1-1; 8 positions agree with TRBD1. Per germline, CDR1 MNHEY and CDR2 SMNVEV (reference sequence). CDR3 size: 13 residues. V dropped 3 bases and J dropped 9; count of bases not matched to a gene: 6. CDR3: CASSFQGAPKAFF. As DNA, the CDR3 is TGTGCCAGCAGTTTCCAGGGGGCTCCCAAAGCTTTCTTT.

The chain uses TRBV5-6 and TRBJ2-1; tentative D call: TRBD2 (5 bases). The CDR3 runs 15 residues. Per germline, CDR1 SGHDT and CDR2 YYEEEE. V gave up 4 bases and J gave up 2 bases, with 13 bases separating them. In DNA form, the CDR3 reads TGTGCCAGCAGCAGAGCTAGCCGGGCCTACAATGAGCAGTTCTTC. Its translation: CASSRASRAYNEQFF.

The CDR3 nucleotides are TGTGCCAGCAGTCAGGGGGCCAGCGGGAGTTTCACAGATACGCAGTATTTT. Translated: CASSQGASGSFTDTQYF. The rearrangement joins TRBV13 to TRBJ2-3; D is possibly TRBD1 or TRBD2 (8 bases each). The CDR3 is made up of 17 amino acids. Trimming removed 6 bases from V and 2 bases from J, with 21 bases in between. Germline V gives CDR1 PRHDT, CDR2 FYEKMQ (reference sequence).

V is TRBV19 and J is TRBJ1-5; the D gene is possibly TRBD1 (5 bases). The CDR3 extends over 14 amino acids. Germline values: CDR1 LNHDA, CDR2 SQIVND (reference sequence). V was cut by 5 bases and J by 5 bases, with 13 bases left in between. CDR3 sequence: CASSLDSVYQPQHF. Written as DNA, the CDR3 is TGTGCCAGTAGTCTTGACAGCGTTTATCAGCCCCAGCATTTT. Based on the CDR3 plus reference TRBV19 and TRBJ1-5, the full variable domain is DGGITQSPKYLFRKEGQNVTLSCEQNLNHDAMYWYRQDPGQGLRLIYYSQIVNDFQKGDIAEGYSVSREKKESFPLTVTSAQKNPTAFYLCASSLDSVYQPQHFGDGTRLSIL.

This clone was seen more than once but under ten times. The chain has TRBV9 and TRBJ2-1; 14 nucleotides agree with TRBD2. The CDR3 covers 17 residues. Germline-derived CDR1 and CDR2 are SGDLS and YYNGEE. Trimming at V came to 4 bases and at J to 4 bases, leaving 7 bases not matched to a gene. The CDR3 is CASSHIRTSGRYNEQFF. Here the CDR3 DNA reads TGTGCCAGCAGCCATATACGGACTAGCGGGAGGTACAATGAGCAGTTCTTC.

There are a few counts of this clone. The CDR3 here is CASSFTSGNGYEQYF. CDR3 sequence (DNA): TGTGCCAGCAGTTTCACTAGCGGGAACGGGTACGAGCAGTACTTC. The chain joins TRBV28 to TRBJ2-7; TRBD2 agrees at 10 bases. This CDR3 comprises 15 residues. Trimming took 3 bases from V and 4 from J; bases not matched to a gene: 6. CDR1 MDHEN and CDR2 SYDVKM come from the germline V gene.

The genes are TRBV7-8 and TRBJ1-1, with a tentative D call TRBD1 (5 bases). This CDR3 comprises 15 residues. Germline V gene lookup returns CDR1 SGHVS and CDR2 FQNEAQ. Trimming took 4 bases from V and 0 from J, leaving 12 bases between them. CDR3 bases: TGTGCCAGCAGCTCCCACCAGGGACTGAACACTGAAGCTTTCTTT. Amino acid sequence: CASSSHQGLNTEAFF.

The chain has TRBV5-5 and TRBJ2-1, with D tentatively TRBD2 (5 bases). Germline V lookup: CDR1 SGHKS, CDR2 YYEKEE (reference sequence). The CDR3 covers 15 residues. V lost 1 base, J lost 4 bases, and 12 bases lay in between. The CDR3 sequence is CASSLFEGRYNEQFF. DNA for the CDR3: TGTGCCAGCAGCTTGTTTGAGGGCCGATACAATGAGCAGTTCTTC.

The V call is TRBV11-2, the J call TRBJ2-7; 11 nucleotides agree with TRBD2. Looked up from germline, CDR1 is SGHAT and CDR2 is FQNNGV. V trimming: 1 base; J trimming: 7 bases; junction bases outside the gene matches: 12. The CDR3 has 17 residues. The DNA of the CDR3 is TGTGCCAGCAGCTTAGGTCCGGGACTAGCGGCCCCCTGGGAGCAGTACGTC. It translates to CASSLGPGLAAPWEQYV.

This clone came up once. The CDR3 region has the DNA TGTGCCTGGGACACAGCCTACGAGCAGTACTTC. It encodes CAWDTAYEQYF. The chain couples TRBV30 to TRBJ2-7; D unresolved. The germline V and J ends were trimmed by 5 bases and 2 bases, with 7 bases remaining between them. The germline gives CDR1 GTSNPN, CDR2 SVGIG (reference sequence). The CDR3 length is 11 residues.

This chain connects TRBV25-1 to TRBJ1-1; 9 nucleotides align to TRBD1. The CDR3 totals 15 residues. Germline lookup yields CDR1 MGHDK and CDR2 SYGVNS. The V and J ends lost 2 bases and 4 bases, in that order; junction bases with no gene match: 5. This chain's CDR3 is CASSEGDRVGTEAFF. The CDR3 region has the DNA TGTGCCAGCAGTGAAGGGGACAGGGTGGGCACTGAAGCTTTCTTT.

The V call is TRBV9, the J call TRBJ2-1, with 10 bases fitting TRBD2. This CDR3 is 15 amino acids long. V lost 0 bases and J lost 7; bases outside the gene matches: 4. From germline, CDR1 is SGDLS and CDR2 YYNGEE. CDR3 amino acids: CASSVELAGDNEQFF. DNA of the CDR3: TGTGCCAGCAGCGTAGAGCTAGCGGGAGATAATGAGCAGTTCTTC.

V gene TRBV19 combines with J gene TRBJ1-2; possibly TRBD1 for D (6 bases). CDR1 is LNHDA, CDR2 SQIVND, per germline (reference sequence). Trimming stripped 8 bases from V and 5 bases from J, with 15 bases between. CDR3 length: 13 residues. CDR3 protein: CASRQAVLYGYTF. CDR3 nucleotide sequence: TGTGCCAGTCGACAGGCCGTTCTTTATGGCTACACCTTC.

On this clone itself: The sample holds other DNA sequences that translate to the same CDR3. V gene TRBV5-4 combines with J gene TRBJ1-4; 11 nucleotides match TRBD1. The junction had 5 bases not matched to a gene; V was cut back by 4 bases and J by 3 bases. The CDR3 runs to 16 residues. Germline V gives CDR1 SGHNT, CDR2 YYREEE (reference sequence). The CDR3 reads CASSTGTGGSNEKLFF. The CDR3 region has the DNA TGTGCCAGCAGCACCGGGACAGGGGGGTCTAATGAAAAACTGTTTTTT.

For the CDR3, the DNA is TGCGCCAGCAGCCCTTCGGGGGCCCCGAACACTGAAGCTTTCTTT. Its translation is CASSPSGAPNTEAFF. The chain uses TRBV5-1 and TRBJ1-1; D might be TRBD1 (6 bases). The germline V and J ends were trimmed by 4 bases and 1 base, with 14 bases remaining between them. The CDR3 has 15 amino acids. The germline V gene encodes CDR1 SGHRS and CDR2 YFSETQ.

J is TRBJ2-7 and V is TRBV27, with D maybe TRBD1 (5 bases). CDR3 length: 14 residues. Germline CDR1 and CDR2: MNHEY and SMNVEV (reference sequence). The V and J ends lost 6 bases and 0 bases respectively, with 12 bases between them. The CDR3 bases are TGTGCCAGCAGATCTGACAGAGCCTCCTACGAGCAGTACTTC. As protein: CASRSDRASYEQYF.

The chain joins TRBV15 to TRBJ2-1; D is perhaps TRBD1 (6 bases). The V gene's germline CDR1 is LNHNV and CDR2 YYDKDF (reference sequence). The CDR3 consists of 14 residues. Trimming left V 1 base short and J 8 bases short, with 12 bases between. This CDR3 is CATSRAWGPHEQFF. The CDR3 DNA is TGTGCCACCAGCAGAGCTTGGGGGCCCCATGAGCAGTTCTTC.

The rearrangement uses TRBV9 and TRBJ1-1; D call uncertain. The CDR3 has 11 residues. The V and J ends lost 3 bases and 8 bases respectively, with 8 bases between them. Per the germline V gene, CDR1 is SGDLS and CDR2 is YYNGEE. The chain's CDR3 is CASSAGREAFF. Written as DNA, the CDR3 is TGTGCCAGCAGCGCGGGGAGGGAAGCTTTCTTT.

The genes are TRBV14 and TRBJ1-1, with D unclear. The CDR3 is 13 residues long. Germline CDR1 SGHDN, CDR2 FVKESK. Trimming took 8 bases from V and 0 from J, leaving 10 bases between them. Written as DNA, the CDR3 is TGTGCCAGCTCCATGAGCCTGAACACTGAAGCTTTCTTT. It translates to CASSMSLNTEAFF.

Here the CDR3 reads CASSYSQWGNLEQFF. The CDR3 DNA follows: TGTGCCAGCAGTTACTCTCAGTGGGGGAATCTTGAGCAGTTCTTC. This chain uses TRBV6-5 with TRBJ2-1; D may match TRBD1 or TRBD2 (5 bases each). The V and J ends lost 0 bases and 9 bases respectively, with 15 bases between them. The germline gives CDR1 MNHEY, CDR2 SVGAGI. The CDR3 extends over 15 amino acids.

The gene calls are TRBV19 and TRBJ2-6; D possibly corresponds to TRBD1 (5 bases). This CDR3 has 14 residues. CDR1 is LNHDA, CDR2 SQIVND, per germline (reference sequence). V was clipped by 6 bases and J by 8 bases, with 14 bases between them. For the CDR3, the DNA is TGTGCCAGTAGCCTACCCAGGGCCCCCAACGTCCTGACTTTC. It is translated as CASSLPRAPNVLTF. The full variable domain, in which reference TRBV19 and TRBJ2-6 provide the parts outside the CDR3, is DGGITQSPKYLFRKEGQNVTLSCEQNLNHDAMYWYRQDPGQGLRLIYYSQIVNDFQKGDIAEGYSVSREKKESFPLTVTSAQKNPTAFYLCASSLPRAPNVLTFGAGSRLTVL.

The rearrangement joins TRBV7-6 to TRBJ2-3; TRBD2 aligns across 11 bases. CDR1 is SGHVS, CDR2 FNYEAQ, per germline. The J segment lost 5 bases and the V segment lost 4 bases, leaving 2 bases of the junction unmatched. The CDR3 has 14 residues. The CDR3 spells CASSYLAGGDTQYF. The CDR3 DNA reads as TGTGCCAGCAGCTACCTAGCGGGAGGAGATACGCAGTATTTT.

The sample holds one count of this clone. This chain uses TRBV5-1 with TRBJ2-7; 9 bases match TRBD1. Germline V gene sequence: CDR1 SGHRS, CDR2 YFSETQ. The CDR3 is made up of 18 amino acids. With V trimmed by 2 bases and J by 5 bases, 17 bases remained unmatched. CDR3 nucleotide sequence: TGCGCCAGCAGCTTCGGGACAGGGTTCCCAAAACAGAGGGACGAGCAGTACTTC. It translates to CASSFGTGFPKQRDEQYF.

V and J are TRBV4-1 and TRBJ1-2, with 9 positions matching TRBD1. Germline V gene lookup returns CDR1 MGHRA and CDR2 YSYEKL. After removal of 2 bases from V and 6 bases from J, the junction contained 10 bases not matched to a gene. The CDR3 sequence is 16 residues long. CDR3 sequence: CASSQNPGQGIDGYTF. The CDR3 region has the DNA TGCGCCAGCAGCCAAAATCCCGGACAGGGGATAGATGGCTACACCTTC.